A single sample is the source of the 27 T cell receptor beta chains below, sequenced in a study of CD8+CD57+ T cells in acquired aplastic anemia. Both TCR beta VDJ combination and CDR3 sequence profiling were carried out. Genomic DNA was the template for this profiling. A single record per CDR3 protein comes from TCRdb applying MiXCR to the reads. The data contain about 420,000 distinct CDR3 sequences, 65% to 80% of them seen just once; the ten biggest clones take up less than 4%. Sequencing input: sorted CD4+, CD8+, or CD8+CD57+ T cells (not recorded which) from PBMCs. These receptor sequences come from a human donor in good health, serving as a control.

This clonotype was seen ten or more times. The chain combines TRBV5-5 with TRBJ1-2; TRBD1 agrees at 7 bases. The CDR3 is 15 amino acids. J lost 6 bases, V lost 0 bases, and 8 bases had no gene match. Germline CDR1 is SGHKS and CDR2 is YYEKEE (reference sequence). CDR3 nucleotide sequence: TGTGCCAGCAGCTTGGTAGTGCAGGGGGTAGATGGCTACACCTTC. Translating gives CASSLVVQGVDGYTF.

The chain uses TRBV11-2 and TRBJ1-5; TRBD1 might be the D (6 bases). The CDR3 extends over 16 amino acids. The germline V and J ends were trimmed by 5 bases and 4 bases, with 18 bases remaining between them. Germline CDR1 and CDR2: SGHAT and FQNNGV. The CDR3 is CASSGHRTGLNQPQHF. CDR3 sequence (DNA): TGTGCCAGCAGCGGACATAGAACAGGGTTGAATCAGCCCCAGCATTTT. The variable domain in full, completed from reference TRBV11-2 and TRBJ1-5, reads EAGVAQSPRYKIIEKRQSVAFWCNPISGHATLYWYQQILGQGPKLLIQFQNNGVVDDSQLPKDRFSAERLKGVDSTLKIQPAKLEDSAVYLCASSGHRTGLNQPQHFGDGTRLSIL.

This clonotype was detected only a few times. The CDR3 loop is CASSPRTKGRQYF. CDR3 coding DNA: TGTGCCAGCAGCCCCAGGACAAAGGGAAGGCAGTACTTC. The chain is built from TRBV7-2 and TRBJ2-7; the D gene is possibly TRBD1 (5 bases). Germline CDR1 SGHTA, CDR2 FQGNSA. The V gene lost 5 bases and the J gene lost 9 bases, with 17 bases spanning the gap. This CDR3 has 13 residues.

The chain employs TRBV14 and TRBJ2-5, with TRBD2 as a possible D gene (5 bases). V gave up 0 bases and J gave up 8 bases, with 10 bases separating them. The CDR3 is 13 amino acids. Germline V gives CDR1 SGHDN, CDR2 FVKESK. The CDR3 nucleotides are TGTGCCAGCAGCCAAGAGACGGGGAGAACCCAGTACTTC. Protein sequence: CASSQETGRTQYF.

This clonotype was picked up a small number of times. The CDR3 sequence is CSVDRGQITEQFF. The CDR3 DNA is TGCAGCGTGGACAGGGGGCAGATTACTGAGCAGTTCTTC. V gene TRBV29-1 combines with J gene TRBJ2-1, with TRBD1 matching 11 bases. V lost 6 bases, J lost 9 bases, and 7 bases stayed unmatched. Germline loops: CDR1 SQVTM, CDR2 ANQGSEA. The CDR3 is 13 amino acids.

The J gene is TRBJ2-3, the V gene TRBV19; 9 nucleotides align to TRBD1. The CDR3 has 14 residues. V dropped 10 bases and J dropped 4; count of bases not matched to a gene: 9. Germline V gene sequence: CDR1 LNHDA, CDR2 SQIVND (reference sequence). Here the CDR3 DNA reads TGTGCCACGACCGCTACAGGGGGCTCAGATACGCAGTATTTT. Protein product: CATTATGGSDTQYF.

The gene calls are TRBV7-2 and TRBJ2-5, with D perhaps being TRBD1 or TRBD2 (5 bases each). With 5 bases removed from V and 1 base from J, the gap between germline ends came to 14 bases. Germline V lookup: CDR1 SGHTA, CDR2 FQGNSA. The CDR3 runs to 15 residues. The CDR3: CASSVDGTAQETQYF. Written as DNA, the CDR3 is TGTGCCAGCAGCGTAGATGGGACGGCCCAAGAGACCCAGTACTTC.

J is TRBJ2-1 and V is TRBV6-2 or TRBV6-3, with D unresolved. This CDR3 has 13 amino acids. Trimming took 6 bases from V and 8 from J, leaving 14 bases between them. Germline assignment: CDR1 MNHEY and CDR2 SVGEGT. Here the CDR3 DNA reads TGTGCCAGCAGAGACCCACCTAGGGATGAGCAGTTCTTC. Amino acid sequence: CASRDPPRDEQFF.

This clonotype was observed many times. This chain links TRBV7-2 with TRBJ1-2; the D is unclear. CDR1 is SGHTA and CDR2 is FQGNSA in the germline V gene. The CDR3 has 15 amino acids. V shed 5 bases and J shed 0 bases, with 13 bases lying between them. The CDR3 sequence is CASSPGPMANYGYTF. The CDR3 DNA is TGTGCCAGCAGCCCCGGCCCTATGGCTAACTATGGCTACACCTTC.

To note about this clonotype: In this CDR3 the conserved last residue, phenylalanine or tryptophan, is missing, so a read error is likely. This chain links TRBV5-5 with TRBJ2-5; maybe TRBD1 (6 bases). This CDR3 has 16 residues. Germline V gene data show CDR1 as SGHKS and CDR2 as YYEKEE (reference sequence). Trimming removed 2 bases at V and 0 bases at J, with 14 bases between. CDR3 in amino acids: CASSLPHREDQETQYS. DNA for the CDR3: TGTGCCAGCAGCTTACCGCACAGGGAAGACCAAGAGACCCAGTACTCC.

Worth noting for this clonotype: An end of the junction differs from the germline gene, which may be a read error. The chain uses TRBV7-7 and TRBJ2-3; 13 bases agree with TRBD2. The CDR3 runs to 17 residues. Germline V gene lookup returns CDR1 SSHAT and CDR2 FNYEAQ (reference sequence). The CDR3 spells CASSSGTSGVSTDTQYF. The DNA for the CDR3 is TGTGCTAGCAGCTCGGGGACTAGCGGGGTGAGCACAGATACGCAGTATTTT.

The V gene is TRBV9, the J gene TRBJ1-2; maybe TRBD1 (6 bases). Deletions cut 3 bases from V and 3 bases from J, with 15 bases between. The CDR3 is 15 residues long. CDR1 and CDR2 from the germline V gene are SGDLS and YYNGEE. CDR3 in amino acids: CASSAQGGDDYGYTF. CDR3 DNA: TGTGCCAGCAGCGCACAGGGTGGGGATGACTATGGCTACACCTTC.

Points on this clonotype: It is unclear where the CDR3 begins or ends on the DNA, so no DNA is shown, and the CDR3 is as TCRdb lists it. The gene calls are TRBV7-2 and TRBJ1-1; the table's D call of TRBD1 was not tested on the DNA. The CDR3 length equals 14 residues, ends included. The germline gives CDR1 SGHTA, CDR2 FQGNSA. CDR3 loop: CASSTSGDTEAFFF.

This sequence joins TRBV7-2 and TRBJ1-5; 10 nucleotides match TRBD1. The germline gives CDR1 SGHTA, CDR2 FQGNSA. CDR3 length: 14 amino acids. The V gene end was trimmed by 8 bases and the J gene end by 6 bases; junction bases not matched to a gene: 7. The CDR3 DNA reads as TGTGCCAGCGGCTCCGGGACAGGGGTTCAGCCCCAGCATTTT. Translation: CASGSGTGVQPQHF.

The V gene is TRBV10-3, the J gene TRBJ2-1; no clear D. CDR3 length equals 13 residues. Germline V gene lookup returns CDR1 ENHRY and CDR2 SYGVKD. The germline V and J ends were trimmed by 11 bases and 10 bases, with 21 bases remaining between them. CDR3 residues: CAGRPLQRAEQFF. The CDR3 nucleotides read TGTGCCGGCAGACCGCTCCAAAGGGCAGAGCAGTTCTTC.

This clonotype was seen only a few times. V gene TRBV19 combines with J gene TRBJ2-7, with TRBD2 matching 10 bases. Germline CDR1 LNHDA, CDR2 SQIVND (reference sequence). Trimming at V came to 6 bases and at J to 0 bases, leaving 8 bases not matched to a gene. The length of the CDR3 is 16 residues. In DNA, the CDR3 is TGTGCCAGTAGATCACGGACTAGCGGAACCTCCTACGAGCAGTACTTC. Translation: CASRSRTSGTSYEQYF.

This clonotype was picked up many times. The rearrangement uses TRBV29-1 and TRBJ1-1, with D maybe TRBD1 (6 bases). Deletions cut 0 bases from V and 4 bases from J, with 9 bases between. The CDR3 contains 13 residues. Germline assignment: CDR1 SQVTM and CDR2 ANQGSEA. The CDR3 protein is CSVEEPRGTEAFF. CDR3 coding DNA: TGCAGCGTTGAAGAACCCAGGGGCACTGAAGCTTTCTTT. Supplemented by reference TRBV29-1 and TRBJ1-1, the full variable domain reads SAVISQKPSRDICQRGTSLTIQCQVDSQVTMMFWYRQQPGQSLTLIATANQGSEATYESGFVIDKFPISRPNLTFSTLTVSNMSPEDSSIYLCSVEEPRGTEAFFGQGTRLTVV.

The chain couples TRBV5-1 to TRBJ2-1; D may be TRBD2 (6 bases). Germline CDR1 SGHRS, CDR2 YFSETQ. V dropped 3 bases and J dropped 15 bases, with 16 bases sitting between them. The CDR3 sequence is 12 residues long. CDR3 sequence (DNA): TGCGCCAGCAGCTCGGGCAGGGAGGAGTCGTTCTTC. Translation gives CASSSGREESFF.

V usage is TRBV7-3 and J usage is TRBJ2-3; tentatively, D is TRBD2 (6 bases). Germline V gene lookup returns CDR1 SGHTA and CDR2 FQGTGA. The CDR3 spans 15 residues. V dropped 7 bases and J dropped 12 bases, with 26 bases sitting between them. The CDR3, as DNA: TGTGCCAGCACGGGGAGGAGACCCAGTACTGCGGGCCAGTATTTT. It codes for CASTGRRPSTAGQYF.

The rearrangement joins TRBV20-1 to TRBJ1-1; no definite D call. Germline lookup yields CDR1 DFQATT and CDR2 SNEGSKA (reference sequence). V was pared by 1 base and J by 5 bases, with 11 bases between. CDR3 size: 13 residues. This chain's CDR3 is CSARVITGTEAFF. CDR3 nucleotides: TGCAGTGCTAGAGTCATTACGGGGACTGAAGCTTTCTTT.

This clonotype was counted between two and nine times. This chain links TRBV7-2 with TRBJ2-3, with D maybe TRBD2 (6 bases). Germline-derived CDR1 and CDR2 are SGHTA and FQGNSA. The CDR3 is 15 amino acids. Trimming shortened V by 5 bases and J by 15 bases, and 27 bases separated the two germline ends. CDR3 nucleotides: TGTGCCAGCAGCACGGGGACTGACTACGAGCAGTACTTCTATTTT. Protein: CASSTGTDYEQYFYF.

V and J are TRBV11-2 and TRBJ2-7; 7 bases line up with TRBD1. The junction had 6 bases not matched to a gene; V was cut back by 7 bases and J by 0 bases. CDR1 and CDR2 (germline): SGHAT, FQNNGV. The CDR3 runs 14 residues. The CDR3 protein is CASILTGTSYEQYF. In nucleotides, the CDR3 is TGTGCCAGCATCCTGACAGGGACCTCCTACGAGCAGTACTTC.

This chain uses TRBV9 with TRBJ2-1, with D possibly matching TRBD2 (5 bases). Germline loops: CDR1 SGDLS, CDR2 YYNGEE. With 2 bases removed from V and 10 bases from J, the gap between germline ends came to 13 bases. This CDR3 spans 13 amino acids. The DNA of the CDR3 is TGTGCCAGCAGCGTGCAAGGTGACTACGAGCAGTTCTTC. Protein sequence: CASSVQGDYEQFF. The complete variable domain, with remaining parts taken from reference TRBV9 and TRBJ2-1, reads DSGVTQTPKHLITATGQRVTLRCSPRSGDLSVYWYQQSLDQGLQFLIQYYNGEERAKGNILERFSAQQFPDLHSELNLSSLELGDSALYFCASSVQGDYEQFFGPGTRLTVL.

The CDR3 reads CASSGRENTGQPQHF. CDR3 DNA: TGCGCCAGCAGCGGCCGGGAGAACACCGGTCAGCCCCAGCATTTT. The chain uses TRBV5-1 and TRBJ1-5; D unclear. The CDR3 has 15 residues. Trimming took off 4 bases at V and 6 bases at J, with 17 bases between the two ends. Germline CDR1 reads SGHRS; CDR2 reads YFSETQ. Filled out from reference TRBV5-1 and TRBJ1-5, the complete variable domain reads KAGVTQTPRYLIKTRGQQVTLSCSPISGHRSVSWYQQTPGQGLQFLFEYFSETQRNKGNFPGRFSGRQFSNSRSEMNVSTLELGDSALYLCASSGRENTGQPQHFGDGTRLSIL.

This rearrangement joins TRBV7-2 to TRBJ2-7; D is uncertain. The germline V gene has CDR1 SGHTA and CDR2 FQGNSA. This CDR3 has 13 residues. V was trimmed by 2 bases and J by 6 bases, leaving 11 bases between them. The CDR3 DNA follows: TGTGCCAGCAGCTTAACGGCCAAGTCCGAGCAGTACTTC. As protein: CASSLTAKSEQYF.

The chain links TRBV12-5 to TRBJ2-1; D remains ambiguous. The germline CDR1 and CDR2 sequences are LGHNT and FRNRAP. The CDR3 runs to 8 residues. This CDR3 is CASREQFF. DNA for the CDR3: TGTGCCAGCAGAGAGCAGTTCTTC.

This clonotype was recorded once. The junction does not match germline at one end; this may be a read error. The gene calls are TRBV20-1 and TRBJ2-2, with TRBD2 matching 7 bases. This CDR3 region has 19 residues. Looked up from germline, CDR1 is DFQATT and CDR2 is SNEGSKA (reference sequence). CDR3 sequence: CSAREWGGGLSGNTGKLFF. CDR3 bases: TGCAGTGCTAGAGAATGGGGCGGGGGACTATCGGGAAACACCGGGAAGCTGTTCTTT.